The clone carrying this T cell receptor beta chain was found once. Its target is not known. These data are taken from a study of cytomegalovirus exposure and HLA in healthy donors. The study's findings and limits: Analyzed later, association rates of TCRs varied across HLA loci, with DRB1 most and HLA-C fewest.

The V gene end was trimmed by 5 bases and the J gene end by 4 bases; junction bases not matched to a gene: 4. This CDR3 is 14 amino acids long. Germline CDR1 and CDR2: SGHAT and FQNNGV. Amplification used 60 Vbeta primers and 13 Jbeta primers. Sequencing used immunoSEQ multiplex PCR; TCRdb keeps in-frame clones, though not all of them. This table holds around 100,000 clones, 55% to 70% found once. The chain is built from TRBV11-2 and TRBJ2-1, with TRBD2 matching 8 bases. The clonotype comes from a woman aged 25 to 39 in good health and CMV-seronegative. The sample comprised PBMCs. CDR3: CASSSTSGYNEQFF. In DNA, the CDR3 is TGTGCCAGCAGCAGCACTAGCGGATACAATGAGCAGTTCTTC.